The 19 T cell receptor beta chains below come from one sample, sequenced in a study of beta chain features in type 1 diabetes. What was sequenced were expressed TCRB transcripts, since all of the isolated RNA had been reverse transcribed. Method: immunoSEQ multiplex PCR; TCRdb's copy keeps in-frame clones and lacks some. Of 200,000 to 250,000 clones detected, 14% appear once; the ten largest clones hold approximately 0.018%. General study points: Moderate but significant shortening of TCRB CDR3s was recorded in all four CD4+ subsets from Type 1 diabetes patients.

These receptors lack a known antigen. The material sequenced was naive CD4+ T cells from blood. Receptors were obtained from a man between 25 and 39 years old with type 1 diabetes.

This sequence joins TRBV30 and TRBJ2-7, with TRBD2 matching 8 bases. The germline V gene has CDR1 GTSNPN and CDR2 SVGIG (reference sequence). There are 15 residues in the CDR3. V trimming: 0 bases; J trimming: 3 bases; junction bases outside the gene matches: 7. The CDR3 nucleotides are TGTGCCTGGAGTGTACGGGGACTAGAGGACTACGAGCAGTACTTC. It yields the protein CAWSVRGLEDYEQYF. The whole variable domain, remainder taken from reference TRBV30 and TRBJ2-7, is SQTIHQWPATLVQPVGSPLSLECTVEGTSNPNLYWYRQAAGRGLQLLFYSVGIGQISSEVPQNLSASRPQDRQFILSSKKLLLSDSGFYLCAWSVRGLEDYEQYFGPGTRLTVT.

The chain uses TRBV5-4 and TRBJ2-5; no definite D call. The CDR3 is made up of 15 amino acids. The ends were cut back, 4 bases at V and 1 base at J, with 14 bases in the middle. Germline lookup yields CDR1 SGHNT and CDR2 YYREEE (reference sequence). The CDR3 DNA is TGTGCCAGCAGCCCTCCCCCGCCTAGCCAAGAGACCCAGTACTTC. It encodes CASSPPPPSQETQYF. The whole variable domain, filled in from reference TRBV5-4 and TRBJ2-5, reads ETGVTQSPTHLIKTRGQQVTLRCSSQSGHNTVSWYQQALGQGPQFIFQYYREEENGRGNFPPRFSGLQFPNYSSELNVNALELDDSALYLCASSPPPPSQETQYFGPGTRLLVL.

The chain is built from TRBV18 and TRBJ2-2; maybe TRBD2 (5 bases). The V gene lost 3 bases and the J gene lost 0 bases, with 8 bases spanning the gap. The CDR3 contains 15 residues. The germline V gene encodes CDR1 KGHSH and CDR2 LQKENI. This chain's CDR3 is CASSPGVPNTGELFF. Written as DNA, the CDR3 is TGTGCCAGCTCACCCGGGGTTCCGAACACCGGGGAGCTGTTTTTT. Drawing the rest from reference TRBV18 and TRBJ2-2, the complete variable domain is NAGVMQNPRHLVRRRGQEARLRCSPMKGHSHVYWYRQLPEEGLKFMVYLQKENIIDESGMPKERFSAEFPKEGPSILRIQQVVRGDSAAYFCASSPGVPNTGELFFGEGSRLTVL.

The chain employs TRBV6-6 and TRBJ2-2, with a tentative D call TRBD2 (5 bases). V lost 2 bases, J lost 0 bases, and 7 bases lay in between. CDR1 is MNHNY, CDR2 SVGAGI, per germline (reference sequence). This CDR3 has 15 residues. The CDR3 loop is CASSYPLANTGELFF. The CDR3, as DNA: TGTGCCAGCAGTTACCCACTAGCGAACACCGGGGAGCTGTTTTTT.

The table lists this clone with a few counts. The chain has TRBV15 and TRBJ2-2, with D tentatively TRBD1 (5 bases). Germline V lookup: CDR1 LNHNV, CDR2 YYDKDF (reference sequence). This CDR3 is built from 13 residues. Trimming stripped 4 bases from V and 6 bases from J, with 9 bases between. The chain's CDR3 is CATSTGPAGELFF. The CDR3 DNA follows: TGTGCCACCAGCACAGGGCCGGCCGGGGAGCTGTTTTTT. Filled out from reference TRBV15 and TRBJ2-2, the complete variable domain reads DAMVIQNPRYQVTQFGKPVTLSCSQTLNHNVMYWYQQKSSQAPKLLFHYYDKDFNNEADTPDNFQSRRPNTSFCFLDIRSPGLGDTAMYLCATSTGPAGELFFGEGSRLTVL.

V is TRBV11-2 and J is TRBJ2-7, with D maybe TRBD1 (7 bases). The germline CDR1 and CDR2 sequences are SGHAT and FQNNGV. V lost 4 bases and J 5 bases, leaving 15 bases between the germline ends. The CDR3 is 14 amino acids. CDR3 DNA sequence: TGTGCCAGCAGCTCCCGTGGAGGGGGCGACGAGCAGTACTTC. Its protein is CASSSRGGGDEQYF. Full variable domain (missing parts from reference TRBV11-2 and TRBJ2-7): EAGVAQSPRYKIIEKRQSVAFWCNPISGHATLYWYQQILGQGPKLLIQFQNNGVVDDSQLPKDRFSAERLKGVDSTLKIQPAKLEDSAVYLCASSSRGGGDEQYFGPGTRLTVT.

The chain combines TRBV6-1 with TRBJ1-5; D not resolved. Trimming removed 8 bases at V and 0 bases at J, with 8 bases between. Germline CDR1 is MNHNS and CDR2 is SASEGT. The CDR3 consists of 13 residues. CDR3 sequence (DNA): TGTGCCAGCCGCGGAAATAGCAATCAGCCCCAGCATTTT. Protein: CASRGNSNQPQHF.

The V gene is TRBV25-1, the J gene TRBJ1-2; TRBD1 aligns across 8 bases. This CDR3 region has 14 residues. The germline CDR1 and CDR2 sequences are MGHDK and SYGVNS. Trimming at V came to 6 bases and at J to 3 bases, leaving 6 bases not matched to a gene. Here the CDR3 DNA reads TGTGCCAGCAGGGGACAGGTGGACCACTATGGCTACACCTTC. Translation: CASRGQVDHYGYTF.

The gene calls are TRBV7-8 and TRBJ2-2; D is ambiguous. Between the trimmed V and J ends, which lost 5 bases and 9 bases, there was a span of 10 bases. The germline gives CDR1 SGHVS, CDR2 FQNEAQ. The CDR3 spans 12 residues. CDR3 nucleotide sequence: TGTGCCAGCAGCAAATGGCTCCGGGAGCTGTTTTTT. This encodes CASSKWLRELFF. The whole variable domain, filled in from reference TRBV7-8 and TRBJ2-2, reads GAGVSQSPRYKVAKRGQDVALRCDPISGHVSLFWYQQALGQGPEFLTYFQNEAQLDKSGLPSDRFFAERPEGSVSTLKIQRTQQEDSAVYLCASSKWLRELFFGEGSRLTVL.

This clone was observed a few times. The chain combines TRBV30 with TRBJ2-2; tentative D call: TRBD2 (5 bases). CDR3 length: 13 residues. Germline V CDR1 and CDR2: GTSNPN, SVGIG (reference sequence). Trimming left V 3 bases short and J 6 bases short, with 11 bases between. The CDR3 region is CAWSATEAGELFF. CDR3 nucleotide sequence: TGTGCCTGGAGCGCCACGGAGGCCGGGGAGCTGTTTTTT. The variable domain in full, with the rest retrieved from reference TRBV30 and TRBJ2-2, is SQTIHQWPATLVQPVGSPLSLECTVEGTSNPNLYWYRQAAGRGLQLLFYSVGIGQISSEVPQNLSASRPQDRQFILSSKKLLLSDSGFYLCAWSATEAGELFFGEGSRLTVL.

This chain connects TRBV18 to TRBJ2-2, with a weak D call TRBD2 (5 bases). The CDR3 sequence is 13 residues long. V was shortened by 6 bases and J by 2 bases, with 7 bases between the two germline ends. Germline assignment: CDR1 KGHSH and CDR2 LQKENI. The chain's CDR3 is CASSRGNTGELFF. In DNA, the CDR3 is TGTGCCAGCTCCCGGGGAAACACCGGGGAGCTGTTTTTT.

In this sample, this clone turned up a few times. The gene calls are TRBV6-1 and TRBJ2-1, with 16 positions matching TRBD2. Trimming removed 2 bases from V and 1 base from J; junction bases left unmatched: 5. This CDR3 has 19 residues. Germline loops: CDR1 MNHNS, CDR2 SASEGT. The CDR3 DNA reads as TGTGCCAGCAGTGAACGGGGGACTAGCGGGGGGGCGTCCTACAATGAGCAGTTCTTC. Translating it yields CASSERGTSGGASYNEQFF.

This clone was found a few times. The CDR3 DNA reads as TGCGCCAGCAGGCGGTCAATACAGGGGAACACTGAAGCTTTCTTT. Translated: CASRRSIQGNTEAFF. The chain couples TRBV5-1 to TRBJ1-1; the D gene is possibly TRBD1 (6 bases). V was pared by 5 bases and J by 1 base, with 15 bases between. Germline CDR1 is SGHRS and CDR2 is YFSETQ. The CDR3 has 15 amino acids.

The count of this clone is one. The rearrangement joins TRBV27 to TRBJ1-1; D is uncertain. Germline assignment: CDR1 MNHEY and CDR2 SMNVEV (reference sequence). V shed 2 bases and J shed 1 base, with 11 bases lying between them. The CDR3 totals 15 residues. In DNA form, the CDR3 reads TGTGCCAGCAGTTTAACAGTGGTAGGGAACACTGAAGCTTTCTTT. Translation gives CASSLTVVGNTEAFF.

This chain connects TRBV18 to TRBJ2-2; D remains unclear. This CDR3 has 15 residues. CDR1 and CDR2 (germline): KGHSH, LQKENI. V was trimmed by 3 bases and J by 1 base, leaving 9 bases between them. The chain's CDR3 is CASSPPGLNTGELFF. CDR3 bases: TGTGCCAGCTCACCGCCGGGTTTGAACACCGGGGAGCTGTTTTTT.

V usage is TRBV5-4 and J usage is TRBJ2-6; 7 positions match TRBD1. This CDR3 has 16 residues. Germline trimming cut 5 bases from V and 4 bases from J; bases unmatched to any gene: 9. Germline V gene lookup returns CDR1 SGHNT and CDR2 YYREEE (reference sequence). The CDR3 coding sequence is TGTGCCAGCAGGCCAAGGGGGCTGGCGGGGGCCAACGTCCTGACTTTC. It encodes CASRPRGLAGANVLTF.

The table lists this clone with a few counts. V and J are TRBV10-3 and TRBJ2-5; TRBD2 agrees at 10 bases. Germline loops: CDR1 ENHRY, CDR2 SYGVKD. The CDR3 is 14 residues long. With 8 bases clipped from V and 5 bases from J, the junction kept 8 bases outside the gene matches. The CDR3: CAIGEREGLETQYF. The CDR3 nucleotides read TGTGCCATCGGAGAGCGGGAGGGCCTGGAGACCCAGTACTTC.

This clone was recorded many times. J is TRBJ1-2 and V is TRBV7-9, with TRBD1 matching 9 bases. Germline values: CDR1 SEHNR, CDR2 FQNEAQ (reference sequence). The CDR3 runs to 15 residues. With 5 bases clipped from V and 4 bases from J, the junction kept 8 bases outside the gene matches. The CDR3, as DNA: TGTGCCAGCAGCCCCGGGACAGGGTCGCGCTATGGCTACACCTTC. It codes for CASSPGTGSRYGYTF.

This clone was detected a few times. The chain recombines TRBV11-2 with TRBJ2-1, with 10 positions matching TRBD2. In germline, CDR1 is SGHAT, CDR2 FQNNGV. The CDR3 totals 14 residues. V gave up 5 bases and J gave up 6 bases; unmatched junction bases: 4. The CDR3: CASSTRTSGNEQFF. Written as DNA, the CDR3 is TGTGCCAGCAGCACCCGGACTAGCGGCAATGAGCAGTTCTTC.